The 32 T cell receptor beta chains listed next were all sequenced from one sample in a study of T cells in tumors after PD-1 blockade. The table came from immunoSEQ multiplex PCR; TCRdb's copy has only in-frame clones and leaves some out. The sample lists some 14,000 clones, about 67% occurring once. The sample was tumor tissue, taken after anti-PD-1 treatment. All receptors come from a human donor with cutaneous squamous cell carcinoma.

The CDR3 DNA reads TGTGCCAGCAGGAAACAGGGGGCGGCGGATGTTCGTGGCTACACCTTC. Its translation: CASRKQGAADVRGYTF. The V call is TRBV28, the J call TRBJ1-2; 9 bases are a match to TRBD1. The V and J ends lost 6 bases and 7 bases, in that order; junction bases with no gene match: 15. The CDR3 length is 16 residues. CDR1 and CDR2 (germline): MDHEN, SYDVKM.

This chain connects TRBV27 to TRBJ1-1; D ambiguous. Germline assignment: CDR1 MNHEY and CDR2 SMNVEV (reference sequence). Trimming pared 7 bases from V and 3 bases from J, leaving 12 bases between. This CDR3 has 13 amino acids. DNA of the CDR3: TGTGCCAGCACCCCAGCCGGGGACACTGAAGCTTTCTTT. Protein sequence: CASTPAGDTEAFF.

The chain combines TRBV6-5 with TRBJ2-7; maybe TRBD2 (6 bases). This CDR3 region has 15 residues. Between the trimmed V and J ends, which lost 6 bases and 0 bases, there was a span of 15 bases. Germline V CDR1 and CDR2: MNHEY, SVGAGI. The CDR3 here is CASSRGGVGSYEQYF. The CDR3 DNA follows: TGTGCCAGCAGCCGAGGAGGGGTCGGCTCCTACGAGCAGTACTTC.

The rearrangement joins TRBV7-2 to TRBJ2-7; TRBD2 matches 9 bases. CDR1 is SGHTA, CDR2 FQGNSA, per germline. This CDR3 spans 16 amino acids. Trimming at V came to 2 bases and at J to 2 bases, leaving 7 bases not matched to a gene. In DNA, the CDR3 is TGTGCCAGCAGCTTACTGGCAGCGGGAGGCGCCTACGAGCAGTACTTC. It translates to CASSLLAAGGAYEQYF.

This clone was detected a few times. The chain has TRBV18 and TRBJ1-5, with a possible D match to TRBD1 (6 bases). Deletions cut 5 bases from V and 2 bases from J, with 13 bases between. The CDR3 extends over 15 amino acids. Germline lookup yields CDR1 KGHSH and CDR2 LQKENI. CDR3 region: CASSKGGYRNQPQHF. The CDR3 nucleotides read TGTGCCAGCTCAAAAGGGGGGTATCGCAATCAGCCCCAGCATTTT.

CDR3 nucleotide sequence: TGTGCCTGGAACCGCCTAGCGGGGGGGCTCGAGCAGTACTTC. This sequence encodes CAWNRLAGGLEQYF. This chain joins TRBV30 and TRBJ2-7; 12 positions match TRBD2. CDR1 is GTSNPN and CDR2 is SVGIG in the germline V gene (reference sequence). This CDR3 spans 14 amino acids. Trimming removed 4 bases from V and 6 bases from J; junction bases left unmatched: 7.

This clone was observed a handful of times. The V and J genes are TRBV28 and TRBJ2-2; maybe TRBD2 (6 bases). Trimming cost V 3 bases and J 6 bases, with 17 bases left between them. The germline V gene encodes CDR1 MDHEN and CDR2 SYDVKM. The CDR3 covers 16 residues. The CDR3 nucleotides read TGTGCCAGCAGTTTTTACGGACTTTCGGGGGCCGGGGAGCTGTTTTTT. It specifies CASSFYGLSGAGELFF.

The chain uses TRBV5-1 and TRBJ1-1; 10 nucleotides line up with TRBD1. V shed 4 bases, J shed 5 bases, and the junction held 5 bases outside the gene matches. The V gene's germline CDR1 is SGHRS and CDR2 YFSETQ. This CDR3 contains 14 residues. CDR3 DNA: TGCGCCAGCAGCCCGGGACAGGGGTTAACTGAAGCTTTCTTT. Its translation: CASSPGQGLTEAFF.

The chain links TRBV7-3 to TRBJ2-5; 10 bases map to TRBD2. The junction had 7 bases not matched to a gene; V was cut back by 0 bases and J by 6 bases. Germline V gives CDR1 SGHTA, CDR2 FQGTGA. The CDR3 consists of 16 residues. CDR3 loop: CASSLTRRTSGQTQYF. In DNA form, the CDR3 reads TGTGCCAGCAGCTTAACAAGGAGGACTAGCGGACAGACCCAGTACTTC.

This clone is medium-sized (0.01 to 0.1%) in the sample. J is TRBJ1-5 and V is TRBV27; maybe TRBD1 (6 bases). V was clipped by 4 bases and J by 5 bases, with 15 bases between them. Germline assignment: CDR1 MNHEY and CDR2 SMNVEV (reference sequence). CDR3 length: 15 residues. CDR3 residues: CASSSFGQRDQPQHF. CDR3 DNA: TGTGCCAGCAGTTCCTTCGGACAGAGGGATCAGCCCCAGCATTTT.

The chain uses TRBV5-5 and TRBJ1-3; no definite D call. Trimming stripped 4 bases from V and 0 bases from J, with 5 bases between. This CDR3 contains 13 residues. CDR1 and CDR2 from the germline V gene are SGHKS and YYEKEE (reference sequence). CDR3 DNA: TGTGCCAGCAGCCCGGGCTCTGGAAACACCATATATTTT. Its translation is CASSPGSGNTIYF.

Only a few counts were recorded for this clone. The rearrangement links TRBV9 to TRBJ2-7, with 7 bases lining up with TRBD2. With 3 bases clipped from V and 3 bases from J, the junction kept 9 bases outside the gene matches. The CDR3 is 15 amino acids. Germline values: CDR1 SGDLS, CDR2 YYNGEE. The CDR3 sequence is CASSGGGSWGYEQYF. The DNA for the CDR3 is TGTGCCAGCAGCGGGGGAGGGAGCTGGGGCTACGAGCAGTACTTC.

This clone was observed a handful of times. The chain has TRBV9 and TRBJ1-6; no reliable D call. The CDR3 contains 17 residues. The germline V gene encodes CDR1 SGDLS and CDR2 YYNGEE. Trimming took off 4 bases at V and 0 bases at J, with 14 bases between the two ends. CDR3 nucleotides: TGTGCCAGCAGCCTCCACGGGTCGAGCTCCTATAATTCACCCCTCCACTTT. This codes for CASSLHGSSSYNSPLHF.

Here the CDR3 DNA reads TGTGCCAGCAGCTTAACAACGGGGACAGGGCAAATGAATGAGCAGTTCTTC. It is translated as CASSLTTGTGQMNEQFF. This sequence joins TRBV7-3 and TRBJ2-1, with 9 bases that match TRBD1. Germline V CDR1 and CDR2: SGHTA, FQGTGA. V lost 0 bases and J lost 7; bases outside the gene matches: 10. The CDR3 covers 17 residues.

This clone was picked up a small number of times. The CDR3 DNA reads as TGTGCCAGCAGCCCTTTTGGGCCCGCCTACGAGCAGTACTTC. Translated, it gives CASSPFGPAYEQYF. The chain has TRBV27 and TRBJ2-7; D is undetermined. CDR3 length: 14 amino acids. Germline V gives CDR1 MNHEY, CDR2 SMNVEV (reference sequence). Trimming stripped 6 bases from V and 2 bases from J, with 14 bases between.

The rearrangement joins TRBV25-1 to TRBJ2-1, with D possibly being TRBD1 (5 bases). The V gene's germline CDR1 is MGHDK and CDR2 SYGVNS. Trimming stripped 8 bases from V and 11 bases from J, with 10 bases between. CDR3 length: 10 amino acids. The CDR3 nucleotides are TGTGCCAGCTCAGGGATGAAGCAGTTCTTC. Its translation: CASSGMKQFF.

The V call is TRBV28, the J call TRBJ1-1, with D uncertain. The CDR3 spans 14 residues. The germline gives CDR1 MDHEN, CDR2 SYDVKM. The V gene lost 3 bases and the J gene lost 4 bases, with 12 bases spanning the gap. CDR3 nucleotide sequence: TGTGCCAGCAGTTTCCCCGGACTTACCACTGAAGCTTTCTTT. Its translation: CASSFPGLTTEAFF.

The V and J genes are TRBV5-1 and TRBJ1-1; 11 bases line up with TRBD1. With 6 bases clipped from V and 0 bases from J, the junction kept 4 bases outside the gene matches. Germline CDR1 is SGHRS and CDR2 is YFSETQ. CDR3 size: 15 residues. CDR3 region: CASKGDRGVNTEAFF. The DNA for the CDR3 is TGCGCCAGCAAGGGGGACAGGGGGGTGAACACTGAAGCTTTCTTT. The full variable domain, its missing parts supplied by reference TRBV5-1 and TRBJ1-1, is KAGVTQTPRYLIKTRGQQVTLSCSPISGHRSVSWYQQTPGQGLQFLFEYFSETQRNKGNFPGRFSGRQFSNSRSEMNVSTLELGDSALYLCASKGDRGVNTEAFFGQGTRLTVV.

The chain carries TRBV5-8 and TRBJ1-1, with TRBD1 as a possible D gene (5 bases). This CDR3 has 16 residues. Germline V lookup: CDR1 SGHTS, CDR2 YDEGEE. Trimming left V 2 bases short and J 0 bases short, with 14 bases between. CDR3 amino acids: CASSFRGGTMNTEAFF. The CDR3 nucleotides read TGTGCCAGCAGCTTTCGGGGCGGAACAATGAACACTGAAGCTTTCTTT.

The chain employs TRBV6-5 and TRBJ1-1, with TRBD1 matching over 7 bases. V shed 5 bases, J shed 6 bases, and the junction held 9 bases outside the gene matches. Per germline, CDR1 MNHEY and CDR2 SVGAGI. The CDR3 length is 14 residues. The CDR3 protein is CASSRQGGSPEAFF. The CDR3 bases are TGTGCCAGCAGTCGACAGGGAGGGAGCCCTGAAGCTTTCTTT.

The chain links TRBV7-8 to TRBJ2-2; 11 nucleotides match TRBD2. Germline loops: CDR1 SGHVS, CDR2 FQNEAQ. CDR3 length: 17 amino acids. V gave up 0 bases and J gave up 4 bases; unmatched junction bases: 4. CDR3 protein: CASSLAPSGGITGELFF. The CDR3 DNA reads TGTGCCAGCAGCTTAGCCCCTAGCGGGGGGATCACCGGGGAGCTGTTTTTT.

V and J are TRBV5-1 and TRBJ1-1; D possibly corresponds to TRBD1 (5 bases). The V end was cut by 0 bases, the J end by 0 bases, with 9 bases between. Looked up from germline, CDR1 is SGHRS and CDR2 is YFSETQ. The CDR3 is 15 residues long. In DNA, the CDR3 is TGCGCCAGCAGCTTGGCAGGGAGGGTGAACACTGAAGCTTTCTTT. Its translation: CASSLAGRVNTEAFF. The full variable domain, completed using reference TRBV5-1 and TRBJ1-1, is KAGVTQTPRYLIKTRGQQVTLSCSPISGHRSVSWYQQTPGQGLQFLFEYFSETQRNKGNFPGRFSGRQFSNSRSEMNVSTLELGDSALYLCASSLAGRVNTEAFFGQGTRLTVV.

This chain uses TRBV9 with TRBJ2-1, with D possibly matching TRBD1 (6 bases). Deletions cut 0 bases from V and 4 bases from J, with 11 bases between. The CDR3 is 15 residues long. Germline V gene data show CDR1 as SGDLS and CDR2 as YYNGEE. The CDR3 here is CASSVGGGDYNEQFF. In nucleotides, the CDR3 is TGTGCCAGCAGCGTAGGAGGGGGTGATTACAATGAGCAGTTCTTC. The whole variable domain, filled in from reference TRBV9 and TRBJ2-1, reads DSGVTQTPKHLITATGQRVTLRCSPRSGDLSVYWYQQSLDQGLQFLIQYYNGEERAKGNILERFSAQQFPDLHSELNLSSLELGDSALYFCASSVGGGDYNEQFFGPGTRLTVL.

This chain links TRBV18 with TRBJ2-5; either TRBD1 or TRBD2 may supply D (5 bases each). Germline V gene data show CDR1 as KGHSH and CDR2 as LQKENI. The CDR3 has 15 residues. The V and J ends lost 2 bases and 2 bases respectively, with 12 bases between them. CDR3: CASSPEGPLQETQYF. The CDR3 region has the DNA TGTGCCAGCTCACCAGAGGGGCCATTACAAGAGACCCAGTACTTC.

V usage is TRBV5-1 and J usage is TRBJ2-3; 8 bases map to TRBD1. The CDR3 is 16 amino acids. CDR1 and CDR2 (germline): SGHRS, YFSETQ. After removal of 1 base from V and 4 bases from J, the junction contained 8 bases not matched to a gene. CDR3 bases: TGCGCCAGCAGCTTGACTACAGGGGGGCAGGCAGATACGCAGTATTTT. Amino acid sequence: CASSLTTGGQADTQYF.

J is TRBJ1-5 and V is TRBV18; 8 bases fit TRBD1. The CDR3 loop spans 13 amino acids. V lost 4 bases and J lost 4; bases outside the gene matches: 0. Germline assignment: CDR1 KGHSH and CDR2 LQKENI. The chain's CDR3 is CASSRTGNQPQHF. The CDR3, as DNA: TGTGCCAGCTCACGGACAGGGAATCAGCCCCAGCATTTT.

The rearrangement joins TRBV2 to TRBJ2-2, with 7 bases aligning to TRBD1. This CDR3 comprises 17 residues. V shed 7 bases and J 2 bases; nucleotides not matched to a gene: 13. CDR1 SNHLY and CDR2 FYNNEI come from the germline V gene. The CDR3 protein is CASTKTTRGHNTGELFF. Written as DNA, the CDR3 is TGTGCCAGCACCAAAACCACTAGGGGGCATAACACCGGGGAGCTGTTTTTT. Using reference TRBV2 and TRBJ2-2 for the parts outside the CDR3, the full variable domain is EPEVTQTPSHQVTQMGQEVILRCVPISNHLYFYWYRQILGQKVEFLVSFYNNEISEKSEIFDDQFSVERPDGSNFTLKIRSTKLEDSAMYFCASTKTTRGHNTGELFFGEGSRLTVL.

CDR3 region: CASSQVWGLDITGELFF. The CDR3, as DNA: TGCGCCAGCAGCCAAGTCTGGGGACTAGATATCACCGGGGAGCTGTTTTTT. V usage is TRBV4-1 and J usage is TRBJ2-2; 8 bases are shared with TRBD2. Germline V lookup: CDR1 MGHRA, CDR2 YSYEKL. V was pared by 1 base and J by 4 bases, with 8 bases of the junction left unmatched. The CDR3 is 17 residues long.

Turning to this clone: Since no conserved phenylalanine or tryptophan closes the CDR3, a read error is the likely cause. The DNA is omitted, as the CDR3 cannot be located on it reliably, and the CDR3 follows TCRdb's listing. This chain links TRBV7-9 with TRBJ2-4; the table's D call TRBD2 went unverified against the DNA. The CDR3 length equals 13 residues, ends included. Germline assignment: CDR1 SEHNR and CDR2 FQNEAQ (reference sequence). CDR3 amino acids: CASSLGSAEAPSV.

For this clone: The junction departs from germline at one end; a sequencing error may be responsible. The gene calls are TRBV5-4 and TRBJ2-7; weak D call: TRBD1 (6 bases). The CDR3 is made up of 11 amino acids. Germline values: CDR1 SGHNT, CDR2 YYREEE (reference sequence). Here the CDR3 DNA reads TGTGCCAGCAGCCTACAGGGCTTATTGGACTTC. Amino acids: CASSLQGLLDF.

The chain uses TRBV7-9 and TRBJ2-3, with 8 bases that match TRBD2. Germline V lookup: CDR1 SEHNR, CDR2 FQNEAQ (reference sequence). This CDR3 is 16 amino acids long. Germline trimming cut 1 base from V and 6 bases from J; bases unmatched to any gene: 9. The CDR3 DNA sequence: TGTGCCAGCAGCTTAGGCCGGGGGGGCAGCGGGGATACGCAGTATTTT. Translation: CASSLGRGGSGDTQYF.

This clone occurred a few times. This sequence joins TRBV30 and TRBJ1-2; perhaps TRBD1 as D (6 bases). The V gene lost 4 bases and the J gene lost 8 bases, with 17 bases spanning the gap. The germline CDR1 and CDR2 sequences are GTSNPN and SVGIG (reference sequence). The CDR3 is made up of 13 amino acids. The CDR3 DNA sequence: TGTGCCTGGAAATCCTCGGGGGCGCAAGGCTACACCTTC. Amino acids: CAWKSSGAQGYTF.